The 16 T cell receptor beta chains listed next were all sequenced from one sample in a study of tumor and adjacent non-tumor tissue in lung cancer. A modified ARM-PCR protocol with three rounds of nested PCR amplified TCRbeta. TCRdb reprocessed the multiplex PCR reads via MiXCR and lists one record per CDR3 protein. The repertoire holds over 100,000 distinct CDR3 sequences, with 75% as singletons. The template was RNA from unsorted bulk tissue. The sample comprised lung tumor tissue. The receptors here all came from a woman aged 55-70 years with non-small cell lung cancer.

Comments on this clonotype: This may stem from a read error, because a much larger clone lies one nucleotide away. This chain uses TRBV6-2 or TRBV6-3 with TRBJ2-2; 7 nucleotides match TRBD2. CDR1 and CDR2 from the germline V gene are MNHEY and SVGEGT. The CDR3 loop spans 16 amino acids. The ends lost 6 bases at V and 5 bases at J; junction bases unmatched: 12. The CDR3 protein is CASRHGLVAKTGELFF. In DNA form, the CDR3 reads TGTGCCAGCAGACACGGACTAGTAGCCAAGACCGGGGAGCTGTTTTTT.

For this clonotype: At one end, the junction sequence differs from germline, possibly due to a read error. Written as DNA, the CDR3 is TGTACCAGCAGTAGGATAGAGGCTTTCGGCTTCTACGAGCAGTACTTC. Translation gives CTSSRIEAFGFYEQYF. The chain couples TRBV6-2 or TRBV6-3 to TRBJ2-7; D remains unclear. The germline V gene has CDR1 MNHEY and CDR2 SVGEGT. CDR3 length equals 16 residues.

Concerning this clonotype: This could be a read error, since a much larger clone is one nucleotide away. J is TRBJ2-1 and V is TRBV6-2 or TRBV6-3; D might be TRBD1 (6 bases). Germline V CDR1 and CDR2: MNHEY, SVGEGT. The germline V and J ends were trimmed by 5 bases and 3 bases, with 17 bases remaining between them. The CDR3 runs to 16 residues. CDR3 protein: CASSGRTEPYYNEQFF. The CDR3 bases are TGTGCCAGCAGTGGTCGGACAGAGCCTTACTACAATGAGCAGTTCTTC.

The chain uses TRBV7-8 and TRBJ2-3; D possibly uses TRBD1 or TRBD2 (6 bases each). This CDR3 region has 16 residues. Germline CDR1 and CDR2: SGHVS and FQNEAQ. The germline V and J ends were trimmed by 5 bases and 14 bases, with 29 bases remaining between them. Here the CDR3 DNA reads TGTGCCAGCAGCGAACTATCGGGGGCTTCACCCGGTATGCGGTATTTT. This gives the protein CASSELSGASPGMRYF.

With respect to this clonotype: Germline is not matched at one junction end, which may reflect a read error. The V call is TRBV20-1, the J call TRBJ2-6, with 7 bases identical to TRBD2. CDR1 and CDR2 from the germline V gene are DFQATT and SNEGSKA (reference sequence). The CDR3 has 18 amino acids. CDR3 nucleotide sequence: TGCACTGCTAGAGTAGTCGGGGGGAGTGCCTCCGGGGCTAACTTCCTGACTTTC. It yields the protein CTARVVGGSASGANFLTF.

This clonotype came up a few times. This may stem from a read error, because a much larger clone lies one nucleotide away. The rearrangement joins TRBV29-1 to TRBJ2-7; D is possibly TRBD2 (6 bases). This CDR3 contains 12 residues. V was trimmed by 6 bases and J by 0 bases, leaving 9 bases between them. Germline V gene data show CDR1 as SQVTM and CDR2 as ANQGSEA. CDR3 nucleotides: TGCAGCGTCCGGGACTCCTCCTACGAGCAGTACTTC. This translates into CSVRDSSYEQYF.

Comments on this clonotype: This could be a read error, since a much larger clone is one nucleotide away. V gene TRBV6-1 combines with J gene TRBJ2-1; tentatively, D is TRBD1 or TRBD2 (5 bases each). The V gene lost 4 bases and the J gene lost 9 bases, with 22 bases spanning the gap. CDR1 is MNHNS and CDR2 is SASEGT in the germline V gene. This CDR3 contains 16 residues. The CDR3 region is CASSARDRGTSSEQFF. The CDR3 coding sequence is TGTGCCAGCAGTGCCCGTGACCGTGGGACCTCCAGTGAGCAGTTCTTC.

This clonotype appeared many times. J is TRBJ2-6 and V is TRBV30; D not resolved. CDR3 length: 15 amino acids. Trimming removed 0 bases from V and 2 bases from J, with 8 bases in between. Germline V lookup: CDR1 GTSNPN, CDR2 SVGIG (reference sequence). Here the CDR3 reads CAWSVEVAGANVLTF. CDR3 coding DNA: TGTGCCTGGAGTGTAGAGGTGGCTGGGGCCAACGTCCTGACTTTC. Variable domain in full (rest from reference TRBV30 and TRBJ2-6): SQTIHQWPATLVQPVGSPLSLECTVEGTSNPNLYWYRQAAGRGLQLLFYSVGIGQISSEVPQNLSASRPQDRQFILSSKKLLLSDSGFYLCAWSVEVAGANVLTFGAGSRLTVL.

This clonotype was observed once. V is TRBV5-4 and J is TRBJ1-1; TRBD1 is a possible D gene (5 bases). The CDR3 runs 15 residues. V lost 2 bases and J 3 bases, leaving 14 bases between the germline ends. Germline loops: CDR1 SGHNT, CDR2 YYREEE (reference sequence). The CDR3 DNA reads TGTGCCAGCAGCTTAGAACAGGAGATGGACACTGAAGCTTTCTTT. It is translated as CASSLEQEMDTEAFF. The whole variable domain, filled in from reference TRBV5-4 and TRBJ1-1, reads ETGVTQSPTHLIKTRGQQVTLRCSSQSGHNTVSWYQQALGQGPQFIFQYYREEENGRGNFPPRFSGLQFPNYSSELNVNALELDDSALYLCASSLEQEMDTEAFFGQGTRLTVV.

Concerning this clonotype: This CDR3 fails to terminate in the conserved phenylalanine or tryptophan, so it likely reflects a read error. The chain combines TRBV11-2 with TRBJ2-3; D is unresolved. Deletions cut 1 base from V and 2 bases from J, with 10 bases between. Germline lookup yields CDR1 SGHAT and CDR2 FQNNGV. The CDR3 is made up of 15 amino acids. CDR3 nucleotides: TGTGCCAGCAGCTTAGCAGGAGTGGCCACAGATACGCAGTATTAT. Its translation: CASSLAGVATDTQYY.

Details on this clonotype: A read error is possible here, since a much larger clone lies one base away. CDR3 loop: CSAGWGHGDNEQFF. The CDR3 DNA reads as TGCAGTGCGGGGTGGGGACACGGCGACAATGAGCAGTTCTTC. This rearrangement joins TRBV20-1 to TRBJ2-1; maybe TRBD1 (6 bases). Germline assignment: CDR1 DFQATT and CDR2 SNEGSKA (reference sequence). The CDR3 has 14 amino acids. Trimming shortened V by 6 bases and J by 5 bases, and 17 bases separated the two germline ends.

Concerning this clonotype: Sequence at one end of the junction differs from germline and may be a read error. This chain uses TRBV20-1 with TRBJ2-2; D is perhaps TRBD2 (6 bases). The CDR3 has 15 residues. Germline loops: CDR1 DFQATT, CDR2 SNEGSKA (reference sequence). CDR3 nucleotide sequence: TGCAGTTCTAGAGACACAGAGCGGGACACCGGGGAGCTGTTTTTT. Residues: CSSRDTERDTGELFF.

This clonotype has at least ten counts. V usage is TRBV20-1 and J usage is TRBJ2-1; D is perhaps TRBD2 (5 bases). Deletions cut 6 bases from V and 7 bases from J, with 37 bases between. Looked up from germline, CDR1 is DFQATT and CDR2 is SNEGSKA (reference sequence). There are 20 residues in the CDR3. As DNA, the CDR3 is TGCAGTGCGACCTTCGATTCGGCCTTCAGTAGGACGGGATCGGCGAATGAGCAGTTCTTC. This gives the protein CSATFDSAFSRTGSANEQFF.

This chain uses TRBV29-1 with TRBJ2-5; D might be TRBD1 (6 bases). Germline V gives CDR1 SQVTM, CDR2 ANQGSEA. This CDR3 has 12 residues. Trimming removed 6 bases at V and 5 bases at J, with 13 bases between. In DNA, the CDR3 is TGCAGCGTCCTACAGGGAAGGGAGACCCAGTACTTC. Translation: CSVLQGRETQYF.

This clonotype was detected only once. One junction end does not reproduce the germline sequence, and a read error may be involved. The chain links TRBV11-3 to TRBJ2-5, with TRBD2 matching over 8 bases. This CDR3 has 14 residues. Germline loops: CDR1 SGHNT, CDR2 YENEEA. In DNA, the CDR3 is TGTGTCAGCGGCTTAGTGACTAGCGCGAAGACCCAGTACTTC. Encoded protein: CVSGLVTSAKTQYF.

CDR3 sequence reads: CASSPIRGQGRNNEQFF. The DNA of the CDR3 is TGTGCCAGCAGCCCAATTAGGGGACAGGGTCGAAACAATGAGCAGTTCTTC. The chain combines TRBV6-2 or TRBV6-3 with TRBJ2-1; 9 bases map to TRBD1. This CDR3 comprises 17 residues. Germline-derived CDR1 and CDR2 are MNHEY and SVGEGT. The J segment lost 5 bases and the V segment lost 6 bases, leaving 14 bases of the junction unmatched.